Reported below is one T cell receptor beta chain. The antigen remains unidentified. This sample was taken from a study of shared clonotypes between healthy human individuals. The study's findings and limits: Clonotype sharing among donors was thought likely to change with sequencing depth. A handful of donors held around 5% of naive CD4 clonotypes in common.

Generated by immunoSEQ multiplex PCR, the TCRdb table keeps only in-frame clones and is missing some. The sample includes approximately 2,300,000 clones, roughly 92% of them seen just once. CD4+ cell separation produced CD45RA+ naive and CD45RA-negative memory subsets. Germline V CDR1 and CDR2: SNHLY, FYNNEI. V shed 8 bases and J shed 5 bases, with 16 bases lying between them. This CDR3 is 13 amino acids long. The sample consisted of naive CD4+ T cells from PBMCs. The sample's subset: CD45RA+ positively selected. The J gene is TRBJ2-7, the V gene TRBV2; TRBD1 might be the D (6 bases). The clonotype comes from a man aged 18 to 29 in good health. Some clones in this sample may be carry-over from other donors' samples. The CDR3 DNA is TGTGCCAGCCAGGACAGACCGGGGAACGAGCAGTACTTC. Protein: CASQDRPGNEQYF.